These 9 T cell receptor beta chains share one sample of origin, sequenced in a study of blood T cell repertoires in COVID-19. Clones were read by immunoSEQ multiplex PCR, and TCRdb kept only the in-frame ones, dropping some. Found here are about 150,000 clones, over 75% of them singletons; the top ten hold under 15%. Sequenced material: peripheral blood. The receptors originated from a man in his 70s who had recovered from COVID-19.

The rearrangement uses TRBV6-5 and TRBJ2-5; D not resolved. The germline CDR1 and CDR2 sequences are MNHEY and SVGAGI. The CDR3 sequence is 13 residues long. V gave up 7 bases and J gave up 9 bases, with 18 bases separating them. CDR3 sequence reads: CASNTLRREAQYF. DNA of the CDR3: TGTGCCAGCAACACTCTCCGACGCGAGGCCCAGTACTTC.

The gene calls are TRBV20-1 and TRBJ2-7, with D unresolved. This CDR3 comprises 11 residues. Germline V gene data show CDR1 as DFQATT and CDR2 as SNEGSKA (reference sequence). Trimming shortened V by 6 bases and J by 6 bases, and 12 bases separated the two germline ends. The DNA of the CDR3 is TGCAGTGCCAACATTGTGCCCGAGCAGTACTTC. This encodes CSANIVPEQYF.

The chain couples TRBV6-2 or TRBV6-3 to TRBJ2-1; TRBD2 matches at 9 bases. J was trimmed by 5 bases and V by 0 bases; bases with no gene match: 5. Germline lookup yields CDR1 MNHEY and CDR2 SVGEGT. This CDR3 has 16 residues. This chain's CDR3 is CASSYSGSGRDNEQFF. CDR3 sequence (DNA): TGTGCCAGCAGTTACTCGGGTAGCGGGAGAGACAATGAGCAGTTCTTC.

J is TRBJ2-1 and V is TRBV4-1; 7 nucleotides agree with TRBD2. CDR3 size: 19 residues. The V segment lost 4 bases and the J segment 5 bases; nucleotides outside the gene matches: 20. Germline assignment: CDR1 MGHRA and CDR2 YSYEKL. In nucleotides, the CDR3 is TGCGCCAGCAGCCCCTGGACTAGAGGTGGAATTTATCGGGACAATGAGCAGTTCTTC. This translates into CASSPWTRGGIYRDNEQFF.

The CDR3 protein is CASSYSIMSPRGTEAFF. In DNA, the CDR3 is TGTGCCAGCAGTTACTCGATCATGAGCCCACGCGGCACTGAAGCTTTCTTT. V gene TRBV6-2 or TRBV6-3 combines with J gene TRBJ1-1; D remains ambiguous. The V gene's germline CDR1 is MNHEY and CDR2 SVGEGT. This CDR3 comprises 17 residues. Between the trimmed V and J ends, which lost 0 bases and 4 bases, there was a span of 18 bases.

The rearrangement uses TRBV19 and TRBJ1-4; 8 nucleotides agree with TRBD1. This CDR3 contains 15 residues. Germline loops: CDR1 LNHDA, CDR2 SQIVND (reference sequence). Trimming removed 4 bases from V and 4 bases from J; junction bases left unmatched: 5. The CDR3 is CASSRGTGGNEKLFF. The CDR3 DNA sequence: TGTGCCAGTAGTAGGGGGACAGGCGGTAATGAAAAACTGTTTTTT.

This clone was found once. This chain joins TRBV6-7 and TRBJ2-1, with TRBD1 identical over 10 bases. TRBV6-7 is an ORF, and what it does is uncertain. Germline trimming cut 2 bases from V and 8 bases from J; bases unmatched to any gene: 12. The CDR3 has 17 amino acids. The CDR3 nucleotides are TGTGCCAGCAGTTACAATCCGGGACAGGGGCGATTGGATGAGCAGTTCTTC. Its protein is CASSYNPGQGRLDEQFF.

The chain joins TRBV7-2 to TRBJ1-2; 8 nucleotides line up with TRBD1. The ends lost 1 base at V and 4 bases at J; junction bases unmatched: 8. The CDR3 sequence is 16 residues long. Looked up from germline, CDR1 is SGHTA and CDR2 is FQGNSA. The CDR3 DNA reads TGTGCCAGCAGCTTAGGCCGGCAGGGGGCGTTCTATGGCTACACCTTC. Its protein is CASSLGRQGAFYGYTF.

This clone was recorded a few times. The V gene is TRBV7-9, the J gene TRBJ2-5; 9 bases match TRBD2. V lost 10 bases and J lost 14; bases outside the gene matches: 14. CDR1 SEHNR and CDR2 FQNEAQ come from the germline V gene (reference sequence). The length of the CDR3 is 12 residues. CDR3 in amino acids: CATAPAGGRNYF. The CDR3 nucleotides are TGTGCCACCGCTCCAGCGGGAGGCCGAAACTACTTC.